This T cell receptor beta chain was found in a study of OX40 agonist ivuxolimab in advanced cancers. This clone was observed once. The germline V gene encodes CDR1 LNHDA and CDR2 SQIVND (reference sequence). This CDR3 comprises 15 residues. Unmatched junction bases numbered 6, after V lost 7 bases and J lost 1 base. Assay: immunoSEQ multiplex PCR; the TCRdb copy retains only in-frame clones and omits some. The sample holds around 80,000 clones; 70% to 90% are singletons and the top ten take 2.5% to 3%. The sample here was CD4+ or CD8+ T cells sorted from blood, taken in a trial of the OX40 agonist ivuxolimab. J is TRBJ2-2 and V is TRBV19; 7 bases are a match to TRBD2. The sequence was obtained from an adult with an advanced solid tumor such as melanoma, head and neck, liver or kidney cancer. CDR3 bases: TGTGCCAGTACCTTTGGCGGGAGGAACACCGGGGAGCTGTTTTTT. Amino acids: CASTFGGRNTGELFF.